A selection of T cell receptor beta chains follows, all from one sample in a study of vaccination effects on CD4 cells after COVID-19. The protocol was immunoSEQ multiplex PCR, while the TCRdb copy is restricted to in-frame clones and leaves out a portion. Of 30,000 to 40,000 clones in the sample, about three quarters were seen once. These receptors have no known antigen. The sequencing here drew on CD4+ T cells from PBMCs cultured with HCoV-OC43 spike peptides, taken before COVID-19 vaccination. These receptors all stem from a human donor who received a COVID-19 vaccine. CDR3s include the opening cysteine and the closing phenylalanine or tryptophan. Fields, in order: V gene, J gene, clone size, D gene, CDR3 protein, CDR3 DNA. The D gene is left open where the match is weak. Clone size is shown for a subset of rows, as once, few, many or a class of expanded clone.

TRBV30	TRBJ2-1	few	.	CAWSVAGQYNEQFF	TGTGCCTGGAGTGTAGCGGGACAGTACAATGAGCAGTTCTTC
TRBV19	TRBJ2-2	few	.	CASMGTQGAGELFF	TGTGCCAGTATGGGGACACAGGGCGCCGGGGAGCTGTTTTTT
TRBV19	TRBJ2-2	.	TRBD1	CASRDRFSTGELFF	TGTGCCAGTAGGGACAGGTTCAGCACCGGGGAGCTGTTTTTT
TRBV7-2	TRBJ2-7	.	TRBD2	CASSLTRLAGGDEQYF	TGTGCCAGCAGCTTGACTAGACTAGCGGGAGGGGACGAGCAGTACTTC
TRBV5-5	TRBJ2-5	.	.	CASSLIQGSQVYF	TGTGCCAGCAGCTTAATACAGGGAAGCCAAGTGTACTTC
TRBV20-1	TRBJ2-7	once	.	CSARIGYEQYF	TGCAGTGCTAGAATTGGCTACGAGCAGTACTTC
TRBV6-6	TRBJ1-1	.	TRBD1	CASSYQGAGEAFF	TGTGCCAGCAGTTATCAGGGGGCGGGAGAAGCTTTCTTT
TRBV10-3	TRBJ2-7	.	.	CAISDATGEQYF	TGTGCCATCAGTGACGCTACTGGGGAGCAGTACTTC
TRBV5-1	TRBJ1-4	.	TRBD1	CASRPGTGGNEKLFF	TGCGCCAGCAGGCCCGGGACAGGGGGTAATGAAAAACTGTTTTTT
TRBV18	TRBJ1-1	.	.	CASSPSGGQGTEAFF	TGTGCCAGCTCACCCTCCGGGGGCCAGGGGACTGAAGCTTTCTTT
TRBV29-1	TRBJ2-1	.	TRBD2	CSVQVSGGTTGFF	TGCAGCGTCCAGGTGTCGGGAGGCACTACGGGGTTCTTC
TRBV7-7	TRBJ2-7	.	.	CASSQDRGPAYEQYF	TGTGCTAGCAGCCAAGACCGAGGGCCGGCGTACGAGCAGTACTTC
TRBV28	TRBJ2-7	.	.	CASSSTPVHEQYF	TGTGCCAGCAGTTCTACCCCCGTTCACGAGCAGTACTTC
TRBV5-1	TRBJ1-4	.	.	CASSSGASTNEKLFF	TGCGCCAGCAGCTCCGGGGCCTCAACTAATGAAAAACTGTTTTTT
TRBV28	TRBJ1-5	.	.	CASSSIRNRASNQPQHF	TGTGCCAGCAGTTCTATCCGAAACAGGGCTAGCAATCAGCCCCAGCATTTT
TRBV18	TRBJ1-6	.	TRBD1	CASSPRQGGNSPLHF	TGTGCCAGCTCACCACGACAGGGAGGTAATTCACCCCTCCACTTT
TRBV6-5	TRBJ1-2	.	.	CASRPDRRYGYTF	TGTGCCAGCAGACCCGACAGACGTTATGGCTACACCTTC
TRBV4-1	TRBJ1-1	hyperexpanded	.	CASSPGRGGLNTEAFF	TGCGCCAGCAGCCCGGGGAGGGGTGGATTGAACACTGAAGCTTTCTTT
TRBV6-5	TRBJ2-2	.	.	CASRPSGWTGELFF	TGTGCCAGCAGGCCGTCAGGGTGGACCGGGGAGCTGTTTTTT
TRBV7-9	TRBJ2-6	.	.	CASSPMYSGANVLTF	TGTGCCAGCAGCCCAATGTACTCGGGGGCCAACGTCCTGACTTTC
TRBV10-2	TRBJ1-2	.	.	CASSVEGLGFGGYTF	TGCGCCAGCAGTGTGGAGGGGCTGGGATTCGGGGGCTACACCTTC
TRBV12-3/TRBV12-4	TRBJ2-1	few	TRBD2	CASRRLAGDEQFF	TGTGCCAGCAGAAGACTAGCGGGGGATGAGCAGTTCTTC
TRBV6-5	TRBJ1-2	.	.	CASSKTQNYGYTF	TGTGCCAGCAGTAAGACCCAGAACTATGGCTACACCTTC
TRBV5-4	TRBJ2-7	.	.	CASSLGTDSYEQYF	TGTGCCAGCAGCTTGGGGACAGACTCCTACGAGCAGTACTTC
TRBV7-9	TRBJ2-3	.	TRBD1	CASSSLWTGSTDTQYF	TGTGCCAGCAGCTCGCTCTGGACAGGGAGCACAGATACGCAGTATTTT
TRBV6-5	TRBJ2-1	.	TRBD1	CASTPGQGGNEQFF	TGTGCCAGCACTCCGGGACAGGGGGGCAATGAGCAGTTCTTC